This record looks at one TCR beta chain sequence and its context. V lost 9 bases to trimming and J lost 6 bases; unmatched junction nucleotides: 10. Germline CDR1 MDHEN, CDR2 SYDVKM. The CDR3 length is 13 residues. Original methodology: Reference gene primer amplification in the assay estimated nucleated cell counts. Clones were sequenced by immunoSEQ multiplex PCR, and TCRdb holds only the in-frame ones, with some missing. That table gives V, J and clone size, and the DNA gave D and trimming. The table lists 300,000 or so clones, about 88% of them singletons. The data belong to a study of blood T cell repertoires in COVID-19.

This chain links TRBV28 with TRBJ2-7; 8 nucleotides line up with TRBD2. The sequence derives from a man aged 60-69 years who had recovered from COVID-19. Sequenced sample: PBMCs or T cells enriched from blood (not recorded which). The CDR3 DNA is TGTGCCAGTCTCAGCGGGAGCAAGCGCGAGCAGTACTTC. This translates into CASLSGSKREQYF.